What follows describes a single T cell receptor beta chain. As yet, its antigen is unknown. This CDR3 has 12 amino acids. Germline V lookup: CDR1 SQVTM, CDR2 ANQGSEA. V gave up 1 base and J gave up 4 bases, with 5 bases separating them. Synthesis of cDNA was performed by 5'RACE using 10-nucleotide random UMIs. Every sequencing run generated in excess of 180 million TCR-beta sequences. These sequences covered 15-18 subjects. TCRdb called the 5' RACE reads again in MiXCR, with one record for every CDR3 protein. Of tens of thousands of distinct CDR3 sequences in the sample, about 15% were seen once. These data belong to a study of neurological immune-mediated disorders. Study results and limitations: The most TCR clonal expansion was seen in HTLV-1-associated myelopathy, whereas the least was seen in multiple sclerosis, below the level in healthy controls. Because no CDR3 amino acid sequences were shared across subjects by expanded clones, private repertoires were suggested in all groups.

This receptor was taken from a man in his sixties or seventies in good health. The sample comprised PBMCs. The chain recombines TRBV29-1 with TRBJ2-1, with D unresolved. The CDR3 DNA reads as TGCAGCGTTGAAGTTTCGTACAATGAGCAGTTCTTC. This translates into CSVEVSYNEQFF.